This TCR beta chain comes out of a study of shared clonotypes between healthy human individuals. Study-level results: The authors expected sequencing depth to affect clonotype sharing among donors.

Clones were sequenced by immunoSEQ multiplex PCR, and TCRdb holds only the in-frame ones, with some missing. Among about 100,000 clones listed, roughly three quarters were seen once. On this clone: Its antigen is not known.

The germline V gene encodes CDR1 GTSNPN and CDR2 SVGIG (reference sequence). The CDR3 sequence is 13 residues long. V trimming: 5 bases; J trimming: 4 bases; junction bases outside the gene matches: 5. Only Caucasian adults living in Nashville, Tennessee served as donors. CD45RO+ cells plus CCR7-negative CD45RA+ TemRA cells formed CD8 memory. The receptor comes from a man under 40 in good health. This chain uses TRBV30 with TRBJ2-7; the match to TRBD1 covers 10 bases. Sequencing used memory CD8+ T cells sorted from blood. Subset noted: CD45RO+ cells pooled with CCR7-negative TemRA cells. CDR3 in amino acids: CAWSPGQGYEQYF. As DNA, the CDR3 is TGTGCCTGGTCCCCGGGACAGGGGTACGAGCAGTACTTC.